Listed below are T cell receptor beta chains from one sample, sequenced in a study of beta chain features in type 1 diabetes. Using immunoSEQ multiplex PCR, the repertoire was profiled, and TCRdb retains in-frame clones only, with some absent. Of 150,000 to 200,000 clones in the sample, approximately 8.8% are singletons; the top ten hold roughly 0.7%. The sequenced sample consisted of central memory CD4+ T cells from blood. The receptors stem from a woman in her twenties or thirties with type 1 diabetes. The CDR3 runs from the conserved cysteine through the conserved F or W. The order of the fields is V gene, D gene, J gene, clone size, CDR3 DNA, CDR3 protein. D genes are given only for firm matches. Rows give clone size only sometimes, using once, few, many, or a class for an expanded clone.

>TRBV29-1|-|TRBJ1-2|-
TGCAGCGTTTGGGGAGTCAATGGCTACACCTTC
CSVWGVNGYTF
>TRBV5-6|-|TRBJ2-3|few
TGTGCCAGCAGCTTGGGAGGAGGCACAGATACGCAGTATTTT
CASSLGGGTDTQYF
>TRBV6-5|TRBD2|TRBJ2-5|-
TGTGCCAGCAGTTTCACTCCGGGACTAGCGCAAGAGACCCAGTACTTC
CASSFTPGLAQETQYF
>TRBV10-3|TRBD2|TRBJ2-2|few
TGTGCCATCAGGGGACTAGAGAACACCGGGGAGCTGTTTTTT
CAIRGLENTGELFF
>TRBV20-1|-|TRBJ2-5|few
TGCAGCCGAGCCACGCAAGAGACCCAGTACTTC
CSRATQETQYF
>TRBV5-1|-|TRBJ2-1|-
TGCGCCAGCAGCACCACCCCGACACAGGGAGATGAGCAGTTCTTC
CASSTTPTQGDEQFF
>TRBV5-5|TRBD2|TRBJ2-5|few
TGTGCCAGCAGCAACGTAGCGGGACGGGAGACCCAGTACTTC
CASSNVAGRETQYF
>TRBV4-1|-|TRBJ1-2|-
TGTGCCAGCAGCCAAGATGGCAGGATGGATGGCTACACCTTC
CASSQDGRMDGYTF
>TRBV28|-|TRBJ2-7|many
TGTGCCAGTACTAGCTCCTACGAGCAGTACTTC
CASTSSYEQYF
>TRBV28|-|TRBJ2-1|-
TGTGCCAGCAGTCCCCATGGAGGGCGGGGCAATGAGCAGTTCTTC
CASSPHGGRGNEQFF
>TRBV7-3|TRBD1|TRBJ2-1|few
TGTGCCAGCAGCTCCGGACAGGCTTGGGAGCAGTTCTTC
CASSSGQAWEQFF
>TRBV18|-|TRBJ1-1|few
TGTGCCAGCTCACCAGAGGTCGGGGGGACTGAAGCTTTCTTT
CASSPEVGGTEAFF
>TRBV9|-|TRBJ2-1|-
TGTGCCAGCAGCGTAGCTTTTGAGGCTGAGCAGTTCTTC
CASSVAFEAEQFF
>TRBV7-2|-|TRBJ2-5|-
TGTGCCAGCAGCTTCCCTCCCCGAGAGACCCAGTACTTC
CASSFPPRETQYF
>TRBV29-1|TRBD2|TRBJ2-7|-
TGCAGCGTTGAAAGGGAAACAAGGACTAGCGGCTCCTACGAGCAGTACTTC
CSVERETRTSGSYEQYF
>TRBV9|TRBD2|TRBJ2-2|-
TGTGCCAGCAGCGTAGCGGGAGCGGGGTTCATAGGGGAGCTGTTTTTT
CASSVAGAGFIGELFF
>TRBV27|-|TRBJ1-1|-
TGTGCCAGCAGTTTCCGCCTCTCAGGGTACACTGAAGCTTTCTTT
CASSFRLSGYTEAFF
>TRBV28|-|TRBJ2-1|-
TGTGCCAGCAGCTCCAGGGGTCTGAGTGAGCAGTTCTTC
CASSSRGLSEQFF
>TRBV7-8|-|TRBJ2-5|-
TGTGCCAGCAGCTTAGGCCAGTCCCAAGAGACCCAGTACTTC
CASSLGQSQETQYF
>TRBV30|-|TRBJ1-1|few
TGTGCCTGGACCGACCCCGGCAGGGGTTGGACGGCTTTCTTT
CAWTDPGRGWTAFF
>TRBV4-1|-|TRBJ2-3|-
TGCGCCAGCAGCCAAGATCTTCCGACAACAGATACGCAGTATTTT
CASSQDLPTTDTQYF
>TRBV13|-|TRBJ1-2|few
TGTGCCAGCCACAGGGCTAACTATGGCTACACCTTC
CASHRANYGYTF
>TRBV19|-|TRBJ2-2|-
TGTGCCAGTAGTATAGGCCCTCTACTCGGGTCCGGGGAGCTGTTTTTT
CASSIGPLLGSGELFF
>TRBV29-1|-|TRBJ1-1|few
TGCAGCGCCGCCCGGCAGGGAAACACTGAAGCTTTCTTT
CSAARQGNTEAFF